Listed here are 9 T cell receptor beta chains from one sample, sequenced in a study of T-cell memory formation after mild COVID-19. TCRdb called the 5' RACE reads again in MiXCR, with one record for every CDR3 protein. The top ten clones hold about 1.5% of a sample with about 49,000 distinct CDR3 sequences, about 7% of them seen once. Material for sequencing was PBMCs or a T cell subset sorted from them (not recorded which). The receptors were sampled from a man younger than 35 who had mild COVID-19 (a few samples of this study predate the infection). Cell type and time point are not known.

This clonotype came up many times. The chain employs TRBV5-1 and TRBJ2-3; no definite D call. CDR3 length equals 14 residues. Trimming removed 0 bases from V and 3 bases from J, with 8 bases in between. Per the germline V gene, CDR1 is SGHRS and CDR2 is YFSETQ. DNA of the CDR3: TGCGCCAGCAGCTTGGTCTTGGCTACAGATACGCAGTATTTT. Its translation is CASSLVLATDTQYF. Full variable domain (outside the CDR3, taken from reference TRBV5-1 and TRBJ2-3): KAGVTQTPRYLIKTRGQQVTLSCSPISGHRSVSWYQQTPGQGLQFLFEYFSETQRNKGNFPGRFSGRQFSNSRSEMNVSTLELGDSALYLCASSLVLATDTQYFGPGTRLTVL.

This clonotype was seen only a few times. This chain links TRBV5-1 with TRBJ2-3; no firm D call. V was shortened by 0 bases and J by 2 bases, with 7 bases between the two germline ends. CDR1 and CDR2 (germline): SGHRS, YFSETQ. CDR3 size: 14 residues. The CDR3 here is CASSLGGLTDTQYF. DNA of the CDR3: TGCGCCAGCAGCTTGGGCGGTCTCACAGATACGCAGTATTTT.

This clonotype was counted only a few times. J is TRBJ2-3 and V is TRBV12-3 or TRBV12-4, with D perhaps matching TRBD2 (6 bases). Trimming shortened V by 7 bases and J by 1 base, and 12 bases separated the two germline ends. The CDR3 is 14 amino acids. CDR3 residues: CASTRDSGTDTQYF. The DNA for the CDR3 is TGTGCCAGCACGAGGGACTCCGGCACAGATACGCAGTATTTT.

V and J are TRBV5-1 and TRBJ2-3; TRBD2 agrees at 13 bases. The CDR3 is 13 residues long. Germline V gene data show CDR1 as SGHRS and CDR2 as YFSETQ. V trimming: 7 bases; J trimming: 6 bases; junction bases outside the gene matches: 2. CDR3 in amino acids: CASGLAGEDTQYF. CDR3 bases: TGCGCCAGCGGACTAGCGGGGGAGGATACGCAGTATTTT.

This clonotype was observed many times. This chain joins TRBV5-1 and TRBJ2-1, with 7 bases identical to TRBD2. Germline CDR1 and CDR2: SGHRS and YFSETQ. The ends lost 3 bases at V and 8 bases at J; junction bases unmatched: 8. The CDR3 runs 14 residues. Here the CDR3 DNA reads TGCGCCAGCAGCTATGGGAGGGCGCCCTATGAGCAGTTCTTC. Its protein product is CASSYGRAPYEQFF.

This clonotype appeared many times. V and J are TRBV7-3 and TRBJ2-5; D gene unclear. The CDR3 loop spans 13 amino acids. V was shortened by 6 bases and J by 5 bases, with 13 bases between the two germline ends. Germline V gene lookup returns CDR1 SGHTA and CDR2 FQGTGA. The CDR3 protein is CASSRTASETQYF. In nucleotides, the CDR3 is TGTGCCAGCAGTCGCACCGCGTCGGAGACCCAGTACTTC. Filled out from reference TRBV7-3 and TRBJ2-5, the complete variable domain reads GAGVSQTPSNKVTEKGKYVELRCDPISGHTALYWYRQSLGQGPEFLIYFQGTGAADDSGLPNDRFFAVRPEGSVSTLKIQRTERGDSAVYLCASSRTASETQYFGPGTRLLVL.

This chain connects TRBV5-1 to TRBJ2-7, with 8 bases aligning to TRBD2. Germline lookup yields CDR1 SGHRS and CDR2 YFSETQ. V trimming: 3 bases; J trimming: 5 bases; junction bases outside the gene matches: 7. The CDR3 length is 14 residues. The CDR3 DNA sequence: TGCGCCAGCAGCTCGGGACTAGAGTTTGACGAGCAGTACTTC. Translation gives CASSSGLEFDEQYF. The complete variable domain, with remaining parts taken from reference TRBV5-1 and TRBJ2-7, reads KAGVTQTPRYLIKTRGQQVTLSCSPISGHRSVSWYQQTPGQGLQFLFEYFSETQRNKGNFPGRFSGRQFSNSRSEMNVSTLELGDSALYLCASSSGLEFDEQYFGPGTRLTVT.

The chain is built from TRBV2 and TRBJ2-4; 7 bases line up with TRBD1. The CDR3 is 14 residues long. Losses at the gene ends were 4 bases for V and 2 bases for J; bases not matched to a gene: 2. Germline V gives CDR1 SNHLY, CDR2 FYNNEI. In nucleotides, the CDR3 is TGTGCCAGCAGTGCGGACAGGACCAAAAACATTCAGTACTTC. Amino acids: CASSADRTKNIQYF.

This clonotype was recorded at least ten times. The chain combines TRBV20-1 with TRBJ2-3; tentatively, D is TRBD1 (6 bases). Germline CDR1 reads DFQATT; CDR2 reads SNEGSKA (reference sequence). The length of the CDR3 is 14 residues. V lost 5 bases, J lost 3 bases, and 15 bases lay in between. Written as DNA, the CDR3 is TGCAGTGCTTTAGGGGGTAGGGGGACAGATACGCAGTATTTT. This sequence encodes CSALGGRGTDTQYF.